The 21 T cell receptor beta chains below were found in one sample sequenced in a study of shared clonotypes between healthy human individuals. Assay used: immunoSEQ multiplex PCR; TCRdb lists only in-frame clones, some missing. This table has about 770,000 clones, just under 75% appearing once. Specimen: memory CD4+ T cells sorted from blood. The subset: CD45RA-negative fraction. Receptors were obtained from a woman in her 30s in good health.

V is TRBV10-1 and J is TRBJ2-4, with 7 nucleotides matching TRBD1. In germline, CDR1 is WNHNN, CDR2 SYGVQD (reference sequence). V shed 2 bases and J 6 bases; nucleotides not matched to a gene: 4. This CDR3 is 14 amino acids long. In DNA, the CDR3 is TGCGCCAGCAGTGAGGGGCAGGGGGTAAACATTCAGTACTTC. This codes for CASSEGQGVNIQYF.

About this clone: This specimen includes other DNA sequences encoding the same CDR3. The chain uses TRBV6-5 and TRBJ1-1, with no clear D. The CDR3 has 14 amino acids. Trimming removed 5 bases from V and 1 base from J, with 11 bases in between. In germline, CDR1 is MNHEY, CDR2 SVGAGI. CDR3 coding DNA: TGTGCCAGCAGTCCCCTTCGACAGAACACTGAAGCTTTCTTT. Protein: CASSPLRQNTEAFF.

Many counts were recorded for this clone. V gene TRBV6-1 combines with J gene TRBJ1-1; 8 positions agree with TRBD1. Trimming at V came to 5 bases and at J to 4 bases, leaving 6 bases not matched to a gene. The CDR3 totals 14 residues. Germline lookup yields CDR1 MNHNS and CDR2 SASEGT. The CDR3 bases are TGTGCCAGCAGTACGACAGGGGTGGGCACTGAAGCTTTCTTT. Its protein product is CASSTTGVGTEAFF.

The chain carries TRBV10-1 and TRBJ2-7; D not certain. There are 16 residues in the CDR3. V gave up 0 bases and J gave up 0 bases, with 12 bases separating them. The germline CDR1 and CDR2 sequences are WNHNN and SYGVQD (reference sequence). The CDR3 region is CASSESGGADSYEQYF. The CDR3 DNA reads TGCGCCAGCAGTGAGTCCGGCGGAGCCGACTCCTACGAGCAGTACTTC.

This sequence joins TRBV7-9 and TRBJ1-3, with 7 positions matching TRBD1. The CDR3 totals 15 residues. Germline V gives CDR1 SEHNR, CDR2 FQNEAQ (reference sequence). J lost 2 bases, V lost 5 bases, and 6 bases had no gene match. CDR3: CASSRMTGTGNTIYF. The CDR3 nucleotides are TGTGCCAGCAGCCGTATGACAGGGACTGGAAACACCATATATTTT. Combining the CDR3 with reference TRBV7-9 and TRBJ1-3 gives the whole variable domain DTGVSQNPRHKITKRGQNVTFRCDPISEHNRLYWYRQTLGQGPEFLTYFQNEAQLEKSRLLSDRFSAERPKGSFSTLEIQRTEQGDSAMYLCASSRMTGTGNTIYFGEGSWLTVV.

This clone occurred many times. J is TRBJ2-5 and V is TRBV14; TRBD1 aligns across 8 bases. Germline V gives CDR1 SGHDN, CDR2 FVKESK. This CDR3 is 19 amino acids long. V gave up 6 bases and J gave up 3 bases; unmatched junction bases: 21. CDR3 sequence: CASSVWGELGQATKETQYF. The CDR3 DNA follows: TGTGCCAGCAGTGTTTGGGGGGAATTGGGACAGGCGACGAAAGAGACCCAGTACTTC.

The V and J genes are TRBV5-1 and TRBJ2-3, with a possible D match to TRBD2 (6 bases). This CDR3 comprises 14 residues. V lost 4 bases, J lost 4 bases, and 13 bases lay in between. Germline V gene lookup returns CDR1 SGHRS and CDR2 YFSETQ. CDR3 residues: CASSIGSNADTQYF. Here the CDR3 DNA reads TGCGCCAGCAGCATCGGGAGTAACGCAGATACGCAGTATTTT.

This chain joins TRBV5-1 and TRBJ1-1; 7 bases line up with TRBD1. Germline-derived CDR1 and CDR2 are SGHRS and YFSETQ. The CDR3 sequence is 17 residues long. Trimming removed 0 bases from V and 4 bases from J; junction bases left unmatched: 12. CDR3 in amino acids: CASSLARTGSGVTEAFF. The DNA for the CDR3 is TGCGCCAGCAGCTTGGCAAGGACAGGTTCAGGGGTCACTGAAGCTTTCTTT.

The J gene is TRBJ2-7, the V gene TRBV27; unclear D gene. V lost 3 bases and J 6 bases, leaving 12 bases between the germline ends. CDR1 and CDR2 (germline): MNHEY, SMNVEV (reference sequence). The CDR3 totals 13 residues. CDR3 in amino acids: CASSLSPHTEQYF. DNA for the CDR3: TGTGCCAGCAGTTTGTCCCCGCATACCGAGCAGTACTTC.

The J gene is TRBJ2-7, the V gene TRBV2; D perhaps matches TRBD1 (5 bases). The germline V and J ends were trimmed by 3 bases and 1 base, with 13 bases remaining between them. CDR3 length: 15 amino acids. Germline V gene sequence: CDR1 SNHLY, CDR2 FYNNEI. The CDR3 coding sequence is TGTGCCAGCAGTGATCAAGGTCAGGGATCCTACGAGCAGTACTTC. This codes for CASSDQGQGSYEQYF.

Only a few counts were recorded for this clone. The rearrangement joins TRBV28 to TRBJ2-5; D might be TRBD2 (6 bases). The tail of the sequence fits TRBJ2-7 better, so the J call may be wrong. Germline V CDR1 and CDR2: MDHEN, SYDVKM. This CDR3 is 14 amino acids long. Here the CDR3 reads CASSLKGTFDEQYF. In nucleotides, the CDR3 is TGTGCCAGCAGTTTAAAGGGGACTTTCGACGAGCAGTACTTC.

The chain links TRBV29-1 to TRBJ1-4; D call uncertain. Germline CDR1 reads SQVTM; CDR2 reads ANQGSEA. This CDR3 has 13 amino acids. V lost 4 bases, J lost 3 bases, and 9 bases lay in between. The CDR3 reads CSVGPAANEKLFF. The DNA of the CDR3 is TGCAGCGTTGGACCGGCGGCTAATGAAAAACTGTTTTTT.

The V and J genes are TRBV28 and TRBJ1-1; TRBD1 matches 7 bases. CDR3 length: 13 amino acids. V was clipped by 7 bases and J by 9 bases; unmatched bases: 11. CDR1 and CDR2 (germline): MDHEN, SYDVKM. CDR3 sequence: CASTPSGGRKAFF. The CDR3 bases are TGTGCCAGCACCCCATCAGGGGGGAGGAAAGCTTTCTTT.

The V and J genes are TRBV27 and TRBJ2-2, with a tentative D call TRBD1 (6 bases). V was clipped by 5 bases and J by 6 bases, with 13 bases between them. The V gene's germline CDR1 is MNHEY and CDR2 SMNVEV (reference sequence). The CDR3 length is 14 residues. CDR3 loop: CASSQSDRPGELFF. In nucleotides, the CDR3 is TGTGCCAGCAGTCAATCCGACAGGCCCGGGGAGCTGTTTTTT.

The rearrangement links TRBV11-2 to TRBJ2-7, with TRBD2 identical over 11 bases. In germline, CDR1 is SGHAT, CDR2 FQNNGV. Germline trimming cut 3 bases from V and 1 base from J; bases unmatched to any gene: 2. The length of the CDR3 is 15 residues. The CDR3 region has the DNA TGTGCCAGCAGCTTGACTAGCGGGAAGTCCTACGAGCAGTACTTC. It yields the protein CASSLTSGKSYEQYF.

This chain connects TRBV10-1 to TRBJ2-7; 12 bases line up with TRBD2. Germline V lookup: CDR1 WNHNN, CDR2 SYGVQD (reference sequence). V lost 3 bases and J lost 3; bases outside the gene matches: 3. This CDR3 region has 15 residues. The CDR3 nucleotides are TGCGCCAGCAGTGACCAGACTAGCGGGAGCTACGAGCAGTACTTC. It translates to CASSDQTSGSYEQYF.

This clone was detected a few times. The rearrangement joins TRBV10-3 to TRBJ2-7; the D gene is possibly TRBD2 (6 bases). Trimming cost V 4 bases and J 2 bases, with 9 bases left between them. In germline, CDR1 is ENHRY, CDR2 SYGVKD. The CDR3 runs to 13 residues. The CDR3 region has the DNA TGTGCCATCAGTGCACTAGCAGCCTACGAGCAGTACTTC. It translates to CAISALAAYEQYF.

This clone was counted many times. The chain recombines TRBV30 with TRBJ1-2; D unresolved. This CDR3 has 14 amino acids. V dropped 4 bases and J dropped 5 bases, with 17 bases sitting between them. Germline V CDR1 and CDR2: GTSNPN, SVGIG (reference sequence). The CDR3 here is CAWTVGGRRYGYTF. CDR3 nucleotides: TGTGCCTGGACGGTGGGAGGCAGGCGATATGGCTACACCTTC.

The chain employs TRBV7-2 and TRBJ2-1; 10 bases are shared with TRBD1. V was clipped by 5 bases and J by 0 bases; unmatched bases: 4. The CDR3 runs to 16 residues. Germline loops: CDR1 SGHTA, CDR2 FQGNSA. CDR3 loop: CASSRQGAVSYNEQFF. In DNA form, the CDR3 reads TGTGCCAGCAGCAGACAGGGGGCGGTCTCCTACAATGAGCAGTTCTTC.

As concerns this clone: The same CDR3 is also encoded by other DNA sequences in this sample. CDR3 sequence: CASGTYEQYF. CDR3 DNA sequence: TGTGCCAGCGGAACCTACGAGCAGTACTTC. The chain recombines TRBV7-9 with TRBJ2-7; D ambiguous. Germline V gives CDR1 SEHNR, CDR2 FQNEAQ (reference sequence). The V and J ends lost 8 bases and 2 bases respectively, with 4 bases between them. The CDR3 is 10 amino acids.

This chain links TRBV7-3 with TRBJ1-2; D is unresolved. The germline V gene encodes CDR1 SGHTA and CDR2 FQGTGA. V was cut by 3 bases and J by 0 bases, with 8 bases left in between. This CDR3 has 14 residues. The CDR3 loop is CASSLGIANYGYTF. The CDR3 DNA reads as TGTGCCAGCAGCTTGGGCATTGCTAACTATGGCTACACCTTC.